The rows below give T cell receptor beta chains drawn from one sample of a study of Tregs in tolerant kidney transplant recipients. Produced via immunoSEQ multiplex PCR; TCRdb's table is partial and in-frame only. The sample includes roughly 70,000 clones, around 84% of them seen just once. Sequencing was done on a sample of CD4+ T cells from blood. All receptors come from a human donor in good health. Both conserved end residues are part of each CDR3. Fields, in order: CDR3 protein, CDR3 DNA, J gene, CDR3 length, D gene, clone size, V gene. The D gene is left open where the match is weak. Part of the rows lack a size; the others show once, few, many or a class for expanded clones.

CASSLAGLSQGYAFF TGCGCCAGCAGCTTGGCCGGGCTGTCGCAGGGGTATGCTTTCTTT TRBJ1-1 15 - - TRBV5-1
CAISPGPIAHEQFF TGTGCCATCAGCCCGGGTCCTATCGCCCATGAGCAGTTCTTC TRBJ2-1 14 - - TRBV10-3
CASSPGLAGWETQYF TGTGCCAGCAGTCCAGGACTAGCCGGATGGGAGACCCAGTACTTC TRBJ2-5 15 TRBD2 - TRBV6-5
CASSLGETSLETQYF TGTGCCAGCAGCTTAGGAGAAACTAGCCTGGAGACCCAGTACTTC TRBJ2-5 15 - - TRBV7-6
CASSSILPRAQYF TGTGCCAGCAGCTCCATACTACCCAGGGCGCAGTATTTT TRBJ2-3 13 - - TRBV7-6
CASSYSTGRTGELFF TGTGCCAGCAGTTACTCGACAGGGCGAACCGGGGAGCTGTTTTTT TRBJ2-2 15 TRBD1 - TRBV6-5
CASSKSPYEQYF TGTGCCAGCAGCAAGTCTCCCTACGAGCAGTACTTC TRBJ2-7 12 - - TRBV11-3
CASSFGLDSPLHF TGTGCCAGCAGCTTTGGACTTGATTCACCCCTCCACTTT TRBJ1-6 13 - - TRBV7-9
CASSINWAGGNQPQHF TGTGCCAGTAGTATAAATTGGGCAGGAGGTAATCAGCCCCAGCATTTT TRBJ1-5 16 - - TRBV19
CASSLVGADTQYF TGTGCCAGCAGCCTAGTGGGGGCAGATACGCAGTATTTT TRBJ2-3 13 - - TRBV7-3
CASSSGYEQYF TGTGCCAGCTCATCGGGGTACGAGCAGTACTTC TRBJ2-7 11 - - TRBV18
CASSVQVSSYEQYF TGTGCCAGTAGTGTCCAGGTCAGCTCCTACGAGCAGTACTTC TRBJ2-7 14 - - TRBV19
CASSEGLAGLYEQYF TGTGCCAGCAGTGAGGGACTAGCGGGACTCTACGAGCAGTACTTC TRBJ2-7 15 TRBD2 - TRBV2
CASLNRGRSYEQYF TGTGCCAGCCTAAACAGGGGGCGGTCCTACGAGCAGTACTTC TRBJ2-7 14 TRBD1 - TRBV5-4
CASSLYGGASNSPLHF TGTGCCAGCAGCCTCTATGGGGGGGCGTCAAATTCACCCCTCCACTTT TRBJ1-6 16 - - TRBV7-8
CAISQSSGNTIYF TGTGCCATCAGTCAGAGCTCTGGAAACACCATATATTTT TRBJ1-3 13 - once TRBV10-3
CASSLQGQAQETQYF TGTGCCAGCAGCTTACAGGGACAGGCCCAAGAGACCCAGTACTTC TRBJ2-5 15 TRBD1 - TRBV7-9
CAWSADIVGKYF TGTGCCTGGAGCGCTGACATCGTCGGCAAGTACTTC TRBJ2-7 12 - - TRBV30
CASSFGSGGAEAFF TGTGCCAGCAGCTTCGGATCGGGGGGCGCTGAAGCTTTCTTT TRBJ1-1 14 - - TRBV5-5
CASSLWGTEKLFF TGTGCCAGCAGCTTGTGGGGGACGGAAAAACTGTTTTTT TRBJ1-4 13 - - TRBV7-2
CASSLDTNRGGYTF TGCGCCAGCAGCTTGGACACGAACAGGGGTGGCTACACCTTC TRBJ1-2 14 TRBD1 - TRBV5-1
CASRSEGGYGYTF TGTGCCAGCAGATCCGAGGGAGGCTATGGCTACACCTTC TRBJ1-2 13 - - TRBV2
CATSRAGAQTQYF TGTGCCACCAGCAGAGCTGGAGCCCAAACGCAGTATTTT TRBJ2-3 13 - - TRBV15
CASTWGANTGELFF TGTGCCAGCACTTGGGGGGCCAACACCGGGGAGCTGTTTTTT TRBJ2-2 14 - once TRBV2
CASSLSGGDYEQYF TGTGCCAGCAGCTTAAGTGGGGGAGACTACGAGCAGTACTTC TRBJ2-7 14 - - TRBV11-2
CASRSQGNNSPLHF TGCGCCAGCAGGTCACAGGGCAATAATTCACCCCTCCACTTT TRBJ1-6 14 - - TRBV5-1
CASSPRTIQETQYF TGTGCCAGCAGCCCCCGGACTATCCAAGAGACCCAGTACTTC TRBJ2-5 14 - once TRBV6-6
CASSLEGRNTGELFF TGTGCCAGCAGCTTAGAGGGCCGAAATACCGGGGAGCTGTTTTTT TRBJ2-2 15 - - TRBV11-3
CATNWGTAGNTIYF TGTGCAACGAACTGGGGGACAGCTGGAAACACCATATATTTT TRBJ1-3 14 TRBD1 - TRBV6-1
CASSPGGHEQFF TGTGCCAGCAGCCCGGGGGGGCATGAGCAGTTCTTC TRBJ2-1 12 TRBD2 - TRBV11-3
CASSPQGGEQFF TGTGCCAGCTCACCTCAGGGGGGTGAGCAGTTCTTC TRBJ2-1 12 - - TRBV18
CASSSHDIYGYTF TGTGCCAGCAGTTCCCACGACATCTATGGCTACACCTTC TRBJ1-2 13 - - TRBV6-1
CASSLGTGYQPQHF TGTGCCAGCAGCTTGGGGACAGGCTATCAGCCCCAGCATTTT TRBJ1-5 14 TRBD1 medium-sized TRBV7-9
CASSPRGAQETQYF TGTGCCAGTAGCCCGCGGGGGGCCCAAGAGACCCAGTACTTC TRBJ2-5 14 TRBD2 - TRBV19
CASSLEETQYF TGTGCCAGCAGCTTAGAAGAGACCCAGTACTTC TRBJ2-5 11 - - TRBV11-2
CATSLFGQRNYNEQFF TGTGCCACCAGCCTCTTCGGACAGCGAAACTACAATGAGCAGTTCTTC TRBJ2-1 16 - - TRBV15
CASGMGETQYF TGTGCCAGCGGGATGGGGGAGACCCAGTACTTC TRBJ2-5 11 - - TRBV7-2
CSVGQSMDTQYF TGCAGCGTCGGACAGAGCATGGATACGCAGTATTTT TRBJ2-3 12 - - TRBV29-1
CASRYGTGNSNQPQHF TGTGCCAGCAGGTACGGGACAGGTAATAGCAATCAGCCCCAGCATTTT TRBJ1-5 16 TRBD1 - TRBV6-6
CASSQLPRGEKLFF TGTGCCAGCAGCCAACTCCCCAGGGGCGAAAAACTGTTTTTT TRBJ1-4 14 - - TRBV5-8
CASRQGASSPLHF TGTGCCAGCAGGCAGGGGGCGAGTTCACCCCTCCACTTT TRBJ1-6 13 TRBD1 - TRBV2
CASSIDLKFPGRDEQYF TGTGCCAGTAGTATAGATCTGAAGTTTCCCGGGCGGGACGAGCAGTACTTC TRBJ2-7 17 - - TRBV19
CASSVALGGLTTDTQYF TGTGCCAGCAGCGTCGCTTTGGGGGGACTCACAACAGATACGCAGTATTTT TRBJ2-3 17 - - TRBV9
CASSPIQVFGQPQHF TGTGCCAGCAGTCCTATACAGGTTTTTGGCCAGCCCCAGCATTTT TRBJ1-5 15 - - TRBV6-6
CASSSGTGRINQPQHF TGTGCCAGCAGCTCCGGGACAGGGAGGATCAATCAGCCCCAGCATTTT TRBJ1-5 16 TRBD1 few TRBV5-6
CASSNLGNTEAFF TGTGCCAGCAGTAACCTCGGGAACACTGAAGCTTTCTTT TRBJ1-1 13 - - TRBV6-1